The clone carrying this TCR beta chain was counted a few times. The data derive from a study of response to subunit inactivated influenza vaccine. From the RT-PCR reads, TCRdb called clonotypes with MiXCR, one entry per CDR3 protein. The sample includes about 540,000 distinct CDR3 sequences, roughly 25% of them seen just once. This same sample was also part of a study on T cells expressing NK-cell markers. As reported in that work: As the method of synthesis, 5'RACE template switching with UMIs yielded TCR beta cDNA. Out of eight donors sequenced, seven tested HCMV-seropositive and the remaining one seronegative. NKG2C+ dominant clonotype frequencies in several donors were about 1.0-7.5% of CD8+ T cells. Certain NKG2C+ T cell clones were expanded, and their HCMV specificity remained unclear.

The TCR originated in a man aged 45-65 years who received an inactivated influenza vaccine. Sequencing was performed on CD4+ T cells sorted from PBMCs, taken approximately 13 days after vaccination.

The CDR3 DNA sequence: TGTGCCACCAGTGATTTTCGCACAGATACGCAGTATTTT. As protein: CATSDFRTDTQYF. This chain joins TRBV24-1 and TRBJ2-3; no firm D call. CDR1 and CDR2 (germline): KGHDR, SFDVKD. V lost 1 base and J lost 1, with 2 bases in between. The CDR3 has 13 amino acids.